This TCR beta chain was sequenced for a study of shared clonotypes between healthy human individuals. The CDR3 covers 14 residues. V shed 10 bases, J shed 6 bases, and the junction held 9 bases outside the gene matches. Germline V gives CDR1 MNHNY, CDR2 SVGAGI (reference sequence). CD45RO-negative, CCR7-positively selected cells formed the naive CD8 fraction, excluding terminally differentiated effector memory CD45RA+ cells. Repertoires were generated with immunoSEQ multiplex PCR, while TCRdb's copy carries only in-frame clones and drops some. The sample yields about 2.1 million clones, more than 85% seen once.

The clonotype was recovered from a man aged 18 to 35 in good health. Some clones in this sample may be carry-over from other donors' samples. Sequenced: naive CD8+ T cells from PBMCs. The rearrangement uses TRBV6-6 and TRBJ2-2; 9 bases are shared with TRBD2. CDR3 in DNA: TGTGCCACCCAGGGGACTAGCAAGGCCGGGGAGCTGTTTTTT. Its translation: CATQGTSKAGELFF.